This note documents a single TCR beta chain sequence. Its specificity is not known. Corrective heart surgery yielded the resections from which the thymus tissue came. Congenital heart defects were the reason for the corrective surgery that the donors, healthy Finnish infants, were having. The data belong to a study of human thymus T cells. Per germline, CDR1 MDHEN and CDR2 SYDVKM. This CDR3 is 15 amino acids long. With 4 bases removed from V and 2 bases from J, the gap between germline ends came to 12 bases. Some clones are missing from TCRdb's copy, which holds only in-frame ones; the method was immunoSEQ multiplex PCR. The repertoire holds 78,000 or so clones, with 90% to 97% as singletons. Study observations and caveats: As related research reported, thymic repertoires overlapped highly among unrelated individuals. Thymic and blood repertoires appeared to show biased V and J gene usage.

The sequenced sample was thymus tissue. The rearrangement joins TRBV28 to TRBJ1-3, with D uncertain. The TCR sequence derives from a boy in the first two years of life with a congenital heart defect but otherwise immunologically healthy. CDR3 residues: CASSYPHGPGNTIYF. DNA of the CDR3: TGTGCCAGCAGTTACCCCCACGGACCTGGAAACACCATATATTTT. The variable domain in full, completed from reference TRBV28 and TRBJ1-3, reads DVKVTQSSRYLVKRTGEKVFLECVQDMDHENMFWYRQDPGLGLRLIYFSYDVKMKEKGDIPEGYSVSREKKERFSLILESASTNQTSMYLCASSYPHGPGNTIYFGEGSWLTVV.